One and the same sample provided the 25 T cell receptor beta chains below, sequenced in a study of cytomegalovirus exposure and HLA in healthy donors. With 60 Vbeta and 13 Jbeta primers, the PCR was carried out. Libraries were prepared by immunoSEQ multiplex PCR; TCRdb keeps only in-frame clonotypes and omits some of them. Here the sample spans some 140,000 clones, approximately 78% being singletons. Input material: PBMCs. These receptors all stem from a woman aged 50 to 60 in good health and CMV-seropositive.

The chain has TRBV5-4 and TRBJ1-5, with D perhaps matching TRBD1 (6 bases). This CDR3 contains 15 residues. V lost 2 bases and J lost 6, with 15 bases in between. CDR1 SGHNT and CDR2 YYREEE come from the germline V gene (reference sequence). CDR3 nucleotides: TGTGCCAGCAGCTTTGATGGGGGCGCGGGTCAGCCCCAGCATTTT. It yields the protein CASSFDGGAGQPQHF.

This rearrangement joins TRBV30 to TRBJ1-5, with TRBD1 matching 8 bases. This CDR3 has 14 residues. CDR1 is GTSNPN and CDR2 is SVGIG in the germline V gene (reference sequence). The J segment lost 7 bases and the V segment lost 2 bases, leaving 7 bases of the junction unmatched. The CDR3 nucleotides read TGTGCCTGGAGTAGGACAGGGCTTTCACAGCCCCAGCATTTT. It is translated as CAWSRTGLSQPQHF. The full variable domain, rest sourced from reference TRBV30 and TRBJ1-5, is SQTIHQWPATLVQPVGSPLSLECTVEGTSNPNLYWYRQAAGRGLQLLFYSVGIGQISSEVPQNLSASRPQDRQFILSSKKLLLSDSGFYLCAWSRTGLSQPQHFGDGTRLSIL.

The V and J genes are TRBV11-2 and TRBJ2-7; 8 nucleotides match TRBD1. With V trimmed by 5 bases and J by 12 bases, 15 bases remained unmatched. Germline V gene sequence: CDR1 SGHAT, CDR2 FQNNGV. The CDR3 has 14 amino acids. The CDR3 here is CASSPPKTGAGGYF. Written as DNA, the CDR3 is TGTGCCAGCAGCCCCCCAAAGACAGGGGCCGGCGGGTACTTC.

The chain uses TRBV2 and TRBJ1-1; no reliable D call. The CDR3 runs 10 residues. V was trimmed by 6 bases and J by 6 bases, leaving 5 bases between them. Germline CDR1 is SNHLY and CDR2 is FYNNEI. Here the CDR3 reads CASRGAEAFF. In nucleotides, the CDR3 is TGTGCCAGCAGGGGAGCTGAAGCTTTCTTT.

This rearrangement joins TRBV9 to TRBJ2-7; D might be TRBD2 (5 bases). The germline V gene has CDR1 SGDLS and CDR2 YYNGEE. V gave up 4 bases and J gave up 0 bases, with 8 bases separating them. The length of the CDR3 is 13 residues. CDR3: CASSTGSSYEQYF. The DNA of the CDR3 is TGTGCCAGCAGCACGGGATCCTCCTACGAGCAGTACTTC. The whole variable domain, remainder taken from reference TRBV9 and TRBJ2-7, is DSGVTQTPKHLITATGQRVTLRCSPRSGDLSVYWYQQSLDQGLQFLIQYYNGEERAKGNILERFSAQQFPDLHSELNLSSLELGDSALYFCASSTGSSYEQYFGPGTRLTVT.

J is TRBJ2-6 and V is TRBV6-1, with unresolved D. Per the germline V gene, CDR1 is MNHNS and CDR2 is SASEGT. The CDR3 has 15 amino acids. The germline V and J ends were trimmed by 5 bases and 0 bases, with 8 bases remaining between them. CDR3 region: CASSFDISGANVLTF. CDR3 nucleotides: TGTGCCAGCAGTTTCGACATCTCTGGGGCCAACGTCCTGACTTTC.

CDR3 protein: CASSLQGHSNQPQHF. The CDR3 DNA reads as TGCGCCAGCAGCTTACAGGGACATAGCAATCAGCCCCAGCATTTT. This rearrangement joins TRBV5-1 to TRBJ1-5, with D possibly TRBD1 on 6 matching bases. The CDR3 loop spans 15 amino acids. Trimming stripped 2 bases from V and 0 bases from J, with 9 bases between. The germline V gene encodes CDR1 SGHRS and CDR2 YFSETQ.

The rearrangement links TRBV5-1 to TRBJ1-5, with 8 bases matching TRBD1. CDR3 length equals 15 residues. Germline trimming cut 4 bases from V and 7 bases from J; bases unmatched to any gene: 10. Germline V gene lookup returns CDR1 SGHRS and CDR2 YFSETQ. The CDR3 DNA reads as TGCGCCAGCAGCGCTGGGACAGGATCTTGGCAGCCCCAGCATTTT. Protein product: CASSAGTGSWQPQHF. Drawing the rest from reference TRBV5-1 and TRBJ1-5, the complete variable domain is KAGVTQTPRYLIKTRGQQVTLSCSPISGHRSVSWYQQTPGQGLQFLFEYFSETQRNKGNFPGRFSGRQFSNSRSEMNVSTLELGDSALYLCASSAGTGSWQPQHFGDGTRLSIL.

The CDR3 reads CASSPPSGSTDTQYF. The CDR3 bases are TGTGCCAGCAGTCCGCCTAGCGGGAGCACAGATACGCAGTATTTT. This chain links TRBV13 with TRBJ2-3; 8 bases line up with TRBD2. The germline CDR1 and CDR2 sequences are PRHDT and FYEKMQ (reference sequence). J was trimmed by 0 bases and V by 6 bases; bases with no gene match: 5. This CDR3 region has 15 residues.

This chain uses TRBV10-3 with TRBJ1-2; TRBD1 agrees at 8 bases. CDR1 and CDR2 from the germline V gene are ENHRY and SYGVKD. J lost 5 bases, V lost 4 bases, and 12 bases had no gene match. The CDR3 is 16 amino acids. The CDR3 protein is CAISGGQALDTYGYTF. The CDR3 DNA follows: TGTGCCATCAGTGGGGGACAGGCACTTGACACGTATGGCTACACCTTC.

This clone was counted a single time. The CDR3 DNA sequence: TGTGCCACCAGCAGAGATTTGGCGGGAGGGTGGGAGCAGTACTTC. The encoded protein is CATSRDLAGGWEQYF. The V gene is TRBV15, the J gene TRBJ2-5, with 9 bases matching TRBD2. CDR3 size: 15 residues. After removal of 0 bases from V and 11 bases from J, the junction contained 10 bases not matched to a gene. CDR1 and CDR2 (germline): LNHNV, YYDKDF (reference sequence). Based on the CDR3 plus reference TRBV15 and TRBJ2-5, the full variable domain is DAMVIQNPRYQVTQFGKPVTLSCSQTLNHNVMYWYQQKSSQAPKLLFHYYDKDFNNEADTPDNFQSRRPNTSFCFLDIRSPGLGDTAMYLCATSRDLAGGWEQYFGPGTRLLVL.

The V gene is TRBV10-1, the J gene TRBJ1-2; TRBD1 matches at 7 bases. The CDR3 loop spans 14 amino acids. Per the germline V gene, CDR1 is WNHNN and CDR2 is SYGVQD (reference sequence). The ends lost 10 bases at V and 8 bases at J; junction bases unmatched: 16. The CDR3 sequence is CATRQGLNPRGYTF. The CDR3 nucleotides are TGCGCCACAAGACAGGGCTTGAACCCTCGCGGCTACACCTTC.

As concerns this clone: A read error may account for a junction end that differs from germline. The chain employs TRBV7-9 and TRBJ2-1; 9 nucleotides line up with TRBD2. CDR1 is SEHNR, CDR2 FQNEAQ, per germline (reference sequence). The CDR3 has 16 amino acids. The CDR3 is CSSSLSAGGPYNEQFF. DNA for the CDR3: TGTTCCAGCAGCTTAAGTGCGGGGGGGCCATACAATGAGCAGTTCTTC.

The chain joins TRBV4-1 to TRBJ2-4; 12 nucleotides align to TRBD2. This CDR3 comprises 17 residues. V lost 0 bases to trimming and J lost 6 bases; unmatched junction nucleotides: 6. Germline values: CDR1 MGHRA, CDR2 YSYEKL. The CDR3 sequence is CASSQELTSGGPNIQYF. CDR3 nucleotides: TGCGCCAGCAGCCAAGAATTAACTAGCGGGGGGCCAAACATTCAGTACTTC.

The chain carries TRBV11-3 and TRBJ2-3; TRBD2 aligns across 9 bases. The ends lost 8 bases at V and 8 bases at J; junction bases unmatched: 14. The CDR3 consists of 15 residues. Germline assignment: CDR1 SGHNT and CDR2 YENEEA. The CDR3, as DNA: TGTGCCAGCTCGCACCGGGGTAGCGGGGGAGGTACGCAGTATTTT. This codes for CASSHRGSGGGTQYF. Drawing the rest from reference TRBV11-3 and TRBJ2-3, the complete variable domain is EAGVVQSPRYKIIEKKQPVAFWCNPISGHNTLYWYLQNLGQGPELLIRYENEEAVDDSQLPKDRFSAERLKGVDSTLKIQPAELGDSAVYLCASSHRGSGGGTQYFGPGTRLTVL.

This rearrangement joins TRBV6-5 to TRBJ2-7; the D gene is possibly TRBD2 (6 bases). The CDR3 has 15 amino acids. V dropped 6 bases and J dropped 4 bases, with 19 bases sitting between them. The germline V gene encodes CDR1 MNHEY and CDR2 SVGAGI. For the CDR3, the DNA is TGTGCCAGCAGCCGACCGGGACTTCCTCGATACGAGCAGTACTTC. Residues: CASSRPGLPRYEQYF.

The chain is built from TRBV5-8 and TRBJ2-7; 7 bases agree with TRBD1. J gave up 2 bases and V 2 bases, and 4 bases lay outside the gene matches. Per the germline V gene, CDR1 is SGHTS and CDR2 is YDEGEE. This CDR3 contains 14 residues. The CDR3 here is CASSLQGQTYEQYF. CDR3 coding DNA: TGTGCCAGCAGCTTACAGGGACAGACCTACGAGCAGTACTTC.

This chain uses TRBV6-6 with TRBJ1-4; D uncertain. Germline CDR1 reads MNHNY; CDR2 reads SVGAGI (reference sequence). CDR3 length equals 14 residues. V lost 2 bases and J lost 5, with 9 bases in between. This chain's CDR3 is CASSYESANEKLFF. In nucleotides, the CDR3 is TGTGCCAGCAGTTACGAGAGCGCGAATGAAAAACTGTTTTTT.

The chain couples TRBV5-1 to TRBJ2-1; a possible D gene is TRBD2 (5 bases). Trimming removed 2 bases at V and 5 bases at J, with 14 bases between. This CDR3 region has 15 residues. Germline V gene sequence: CDR1 SGHRS, CDR2 YFSETQ. For the CDR3, the DNA is TGCGCCAGCAGCTTAGGAGGCCCCCGAAACAATGAGCAGTTCTTC. Translating gives CASSLGGPRNNEQFF.

The chain uses TRBV7-6 and TRBJ1-1, with a tentative D call TRBD1 (5 bases). The CDR3 contains 15 residues. Germline CDR1 SGHVS, CDR2 FNYEAQ. Trimming took 2 bases from V and 1 from J, leaving 11 bases between them. The CDR3 reads CASSLYAGANTEAFF. CDR3 in DNA: TGTGCCAGCAGCTTATACGCTGGGGCGAACACTGAAGCTTTCTTT.

This sequence joins TRBV28 and TRBJ1-3; D is undetermined. The CDR3 has 15 amino acids. Germline values: CDR1 MDHEN, CDR2 SYDVKM. V was trimmed by 8 bases and J by 5 bases, leaving 19 bases between them. CDR3 DNA sequence: TGTGCCAGCGTTCGGGAGCGAGTTCCGAGAAACACCATATATTTT. Translating it yields CASVRERVPRNTIYF.

The chain links TRBV7-2 to TRBJ1-5; D unresolved. The CDR3 covers 12 residues. V dropped 2 bases and J dropped 7 bases, with 6 bases sitting between them. CDR1 and CDR2 (germline): SGHTA, FQGNSA. CDR3 residues: CASSLPRQPQHF. CDR3 DNA: TGTGCCAGCAGCTTACCTAGACAGCCCCAGCATTTT. The whole variable domain, remainder taken from reference TRBV7-2 and TRBJ1-5, is GAGVSQSPSNKVTEKGKDVELRCDPISGHTALYWYRQSLGQGLEFLIYFQGNSAPDKSGLPSDRFSAERTGGSVSTLTIQRTQQEDSAVYLCASSLPRQPQHFGDGTRLSIL.

This clone has just one count. The V and J genes are TRBV7-3 and TRBJ2-4; D ambiguous. Germline V gene data show CDR1 as SGHTA and CDR2 as FQGTGA. V lost 2 bases to trimming and J lost 6 bases, with 8 bases between them. The CDR3 is 13 amino acids. As DNA, the CDR3 is TGTGCCAGCAGCTTAGGAGAGAGAAACATTCAGTACTTC. Translated, it gives CASSLGERNIQYF.

This clone was seen just once. V gene TRBV2 combines with J gene TRBJ2-7, with 12 bases aligning to TRBD1. The CDR3 contains 15 residues. J was trimmed by 1 base and V by 6 bases; bases with no gene match: 4. Germline V gene data show CDR1 as SNHLY and CDR2 as FYNNEI. CDR3 residues: CASRRGQGASYEQYF. CDR3 coding DNA: TGTGCCAGCAGAAGGGGACAGGGGGCATCCTACGAGCAGTACTTC.

The CDR3 loop reads CAISESTGSGNTIYF. The CDR3 region has the DNA TGTGCCATCAGTGAGTCGACAGGCTCTGGAAACACCATATATTTT. The rearrangement uses TRBV10-3 and TRBJ1-3, with TRBD1 as a possible D gene (6 bases). This CDR3 has 15 amino acids. The V gene lost 0 bases and the J gene lost 0 bases, with 6 bases spanning the gap. The germline V gene has CDR1 ENHRY and CDR2 SYGVKD.